This entry concerns a single TCR beta chain. What it binds is not known. Data came from immunoSEQ multiplex PCR; TCRdb stores just in-frame clones and leaves some out. The sample contains around 25,000 clones, roughly 85% of which appear only once. The CDR3 runs 13 residues. With 2 bases removed from V and 5 bases from J, the gap between germline ends came to 12 bases. Germline V gene sequence: CDR1 GTSNPN, CDR2 SVGIG (reference sequence). This entry is derived from a study of lymphopenia after photon versus proton radiotherapy. General study results and limits: After the lymphocyte nadir, photon-treated repertoires showed oligoclonal expansion, especially of CD8+ Temra cells. Under photons, naive T cells and diversity fell while effector/memory populations rose.

V and J are TRBV30 and TRBJ1-2; D perhaps matches TRBD1 (6 bases). Here the sequenced sample was peripheral blood, taken from a patient treated with photon-based radiotherapy. This receptor was obtained from a man in his 60s with pancreatic cancer. CDR3 sequence: CAWSYGQGYGYTF. The CDR3 region has the DNA TGTGCCTGGAGTTATGGCCAGGGGTATGGCTACACCTTC.